This T cell receptor (beta chain) originates from a study of identical twins. The CDR3 contains 17 residues. Trimming at V came to 6 bases and at J to 5 bases, leaving 18 bases not matched to a gene. Per germline, CDR1 KGHSH and CDR2 LQKENI. A universal primer site came from template switching; cDNA carried unique molecular identifiers. Via MiXCR, TCRdb re-called the 5' RACE reads, giving one row per CDR3 protein. The data show around 490,000 distinct CDR3 sequences, with 13% to 15% seen just once and roughly 0.44% held by the top ten. This sample also appeared in a second study, on yellow fever vaccine responses in identical twins.

The sequenced sample consisted of CD4+ T cells sorted from blood. This receptor was identified in a woman aged 18-29 years in good health. The V gene is TRBV18, the J gene TRBJ2-5; 7 positions agree with TRBD2. The DNA of the CDR3 is TGTGCCAGCTCCGCGGCCGTACTAGCGATAGCCGTGGAGACCCAGTACTTC. Amino acid sequence: CASSAAVLAIAVETQYF.